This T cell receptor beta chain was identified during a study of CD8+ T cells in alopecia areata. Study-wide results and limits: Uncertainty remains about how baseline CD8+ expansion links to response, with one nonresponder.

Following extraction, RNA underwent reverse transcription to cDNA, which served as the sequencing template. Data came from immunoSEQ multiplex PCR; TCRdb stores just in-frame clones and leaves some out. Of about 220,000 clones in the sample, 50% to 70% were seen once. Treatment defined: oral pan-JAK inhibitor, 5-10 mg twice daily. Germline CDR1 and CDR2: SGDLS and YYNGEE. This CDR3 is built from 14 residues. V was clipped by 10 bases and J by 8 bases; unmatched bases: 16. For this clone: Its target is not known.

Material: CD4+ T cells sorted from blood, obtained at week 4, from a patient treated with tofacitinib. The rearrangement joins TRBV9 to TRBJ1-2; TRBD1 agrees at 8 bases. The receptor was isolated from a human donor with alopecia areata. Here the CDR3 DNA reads TGTGCCGGTACCGGGACAGGAAAACGGCGAGGCTACACCTTC. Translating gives CAGTGTGKRRGYTF.